One TCR beta chain is described in this entry. The sample belongs to a study of patients and donors after allogeneic stem cell transplantation. This CDR3 has 16 amino acids. V was shortened by 3 bases and J by 4 bases, with 16 bases between the two germline ends. In TCRdb, the RT-PCR reads were re-called with MiXCR into one record per CDR3 protein. The sample records fewer than 500,000 distinct CDR3 sequences, 16% being singletons. The sample consisted of blood, either unsorted or a sorted T cell fraction (not recorded which). This TCR was recovered from a human donor who was either an allogeneic HSCT recipient or a stem cell or donor lymphocyte infusion donor (not recorded which). It is not recorded whose cells these are; they may come from a transplant donor. The chain employs TRBV12-3 or TRBV12-4 and TRBJ2-1, with a tentative D call TRBD2 (5 bases). CDR3 in amino acids: CASSFLPGSGYNEQFF. The CDR3 coding sequence is TGTGCCAGCAGTTTTTTACCGGGCAGCGGTTACAATGAGCAGTTCTTC.